Each of the 28 T cell receptor beta chains below was sequenced from the same sample in a study of spatial heterogeneity in lung cancer. The time point is: sample taken at primary tumor resection. Whole RNA obtained from tumor, nontumor lung or frozen PBMC underwent sequencing without sorting. Each CDR3 protein gets one entry after TCRdb re-called the 5' RACE reads with MiXCR. The sample holds 77,000 or so distinct CDR3 sequences, about 20% seen once. The sample consisted of PBMCs, taken at surgery. The receptors shown here come from a male donor with early-stage non-small cell lung cancer.

V gene TRBV5-1 combines with J gene TRBJ2-1; 15 bases are shared with TRBD2. The CDR3 sequence is 19 residues long. V lost 3 bases, J lost 0 bases, and 7 bases stayed unmatched. Germline V gene sequence: CDR1 SGHRS, CDR2 YFSETQ. CDR3 sequence reads: CASSWKGTSGGSSYNEQFF. The CDR3 nucleotides read TGCGCCAGCAGCTGGAAGGGGACTAGCGGGGGGAGCTCCTACAATGAGCAGTTCTTC.

This clonotype was detected many times. The rearrangement links TRBV12-3 or TRBV12-4 to TRBJ1-1; tentatively, D is TRBD1 (6 bases). This CDR3 has 14 amino acids. With 0 bases removed from V and 4 bases from J, the gap between germline ends came to 9 bases. The CDR3 DNA sequence: TGTGCCAGCAGTTTAGCGGGGGCCGGCACTGAAGCTTTCTTT. Residues: CASSLAGAGTEAFF.

CDR3 loop: CASSQEGRSGANVLTF. The DNA of the CDR3 is TGCGCCAGCAGCCAAGAGGGCCGCTCTGGGGCCAACGTCCTGACTTTC. The rearrangement joins TRBV4-3 to TRBJ2-6, with D unresolved. Trimming took 0 bases from V and 0 from J, leaving 6 bases between them. This CDR3 region has 16 residues. Germline V gene sequence: CDR1 LGHNA, CDR2 YSLEER.

This clonotype was counted only a few times. The CDR3 is CASSGGQETQYF. For the CDR3, the DNA is TGTGCCAGCAGTGGGGGGCAAGAGACCCAGTACTTC. The chain couples TRBV28 to TRBJ2-5, with D possibly being TRBD2 (6 bases). CDR1 is MDHEN, CDR2 SYDVKM, per germline. V lost 5 bases and J lost 2, with 6 bases in between. The CDR3 covers 12 residues. The variable domain in full, with the rest retrieved from reference TRBV28 and TRBJ2-5, is DVKVTQSSRYLVKRTGEKVFLECVQDMDHENMFWYRQDPGLGLRLIYFSYDVKMKEKGDIPEGYSVSREKKERFSLILESASTNQTSMYLCASSGGQETQYFGPGTRLLVL.

This clonotype was recorded a few times. A single base separates this from a much larger clone, so it may be a read error. J is TRBJ1-2 and V is TRBV10-3; D not resolved. The germline V gene has CDR1 ENHRY and CDR2 SYGVKD. V lost 5 bases and J 6 bases, leaving 13 bases between the germline ends. The CDR3 covers 13 residues. The CDR3 DNA reads as TGTGCCATCAGTAAAAAAACCCTTGATGGCTACACCTTC. Amino acid sequence: CAISKKTLDGYTF.

This chain joins TRBV29-1 and TRBJ1-1; weak D call: TRBD1 (5 bases). The CDR3 is made up of 10 amino acids. V was pared by 7 bases and J by 3 bases, with 6 bases between. CDR1 and CDR2 from the germline V gene are SQVTM and ANQGSEA. CDR3 loop: CSARDTEAFF. In nucleotides, the CDR3 is TGCAGCGCCAGGGACACTGAAGCTTTCTTT.

V gene TRBV7-8 combines with J gene TRBJ1-4; no definite D call. The germline gives CDR1 SGHVS, CDR2 FQNEAQ. This CDR3 region has 13 residues. V gave up 2 bases and J gave up 0 bases, with 1 base separating them. The CDR3 loop is CASSLTTNEKLFF. CDR3 nucleotide sequence: TGTGCCAGCAGCTTAACAACTAATGAAAAACTGTTTTTT.

The CDR3 sequence: CASSVGGTGKGEQYF. For the CDR3, the DNA is TGTGCCAGCAGCGTAGGCGGGACAGGGAAGGGAGAGCAGTACTTC. The V and J genes are TRBV9 and TRBJ2-7; 9 nucleotides agree with TRBD1. The CDR3 is 15 residues long. Germline V gene lookup returns CDR1 SGDLS and CDR2 YYNGEE. The junction had 8 bases not matched to a gene; V was cut back by 0 bases and J by 7 bases. Full variable domain (rest looked up from reference TRBV9 and TRBJ2-7): DSGVTQTPKHLITATGQRVTLRCSPRSGDLSVYWYQQSLDQGLQFLIQYYNGEERAKGNILERFSAQQFPDLHSELNLSSLELGDSALYFCASSVGGTGKGEQYFGPGTRLTVT.

The chain recombines TRBV6-2 or TRBV6-3 with TRBJ2-1; 7 bases match TRBD2. CDR3 size: 16 residues. Trimming took 2 bases from V and 2 from J; bases not matched to a gene: 6. CDR1 and CDR2 (germline): MNHEY, SVGEGT. The DNA for the CDR3 is TGTGCCAGCAGTTACGCGGCGGGGGAGACCTACAATGAGCAGTTCTTC. Residues: CASSYAAGETYNEQFF.

With regard to this clonotype: A much larger clone is a single base away; this may be a read error. The rearrangement joins TRBV18 to TRBJ2-1; D possibly corresponds to TRBD2 (7 bases). Germline V gene data show CDR1 as KGHSH and CDR2 as LQKENI. The length of the CDR3 is 15 residues. CDR3 DNA sequence: TGTACCAGCTCACGGGGGCTAGCGGACTACAATGAGCAGTTCTTC. Translating gives CTSSRGLADYNEQFF.

The chain uses TRBV7-8 and TRBJ2-4; the D is unclear. CDR1 and CDR2 from the germline V gene are SGHVS and FQNEAQ. Trimming shortened V by 1 base and J by 8 bases, and 12 bases separated the two germline ends. There are 14 residues in the CDR3. The CDR3 reads CASSLVQNVDIQYF. Written as DNA, the CDR3 is TGTGCCAGCAGCTTAGTTCAGAATGTCGACATTCAGTACTTC.

This clonotype was observed many times. The rearrangement joins TRBV9 to TRBJ2-1, with TRBD2 matching over 9 bases. The CDR3 runs 15 residues. CDR1 and CDR2 from the germline V gene are SGDLS and YYNGEE. V shed 0 bases and J 5 bases; nucleotides not matched to a gene: 3. CDR3 sequence (DNA): TGTGCCAGCAGCGTAGTAGCGGGAGAAAACAATGAGCAGTTCTTC. Its protein product is CASSVVAGENNEQFF. Drawing the rest from reference TRBV9 and TRBJ2-1, the complete variable domain is DSGVTQTPKHLITATGQRVTLRCSPRSGDLSVYWYQQSLDQGLQFLIQYYNGEERAKGNILERFSAQQFPDLHSELNLSSLELGDSALYFCASSVVAGENNEQFFGPGTRLTVL.

This clonotype was found many times. The genes are TRBV12-3 or TRBV12-4 and TRBJ1-1; the D is unclear. The ends were cut back, 1 base at V and 3 bases at J, with 6 bases in the middle. CDR3 length: 13 residues. This chain's CDR3 is CASSLGQYTEAFF. CDR3 coding DNA: TGTGCCAGCAGTTTAGGCCAGTACACTGAAGCTTTCTTT.

The V and J genes are TRBV28 and TRBJ1-1; D remains unclear. There are 13 residues in the CDR3. The germline gives CDR1 MDHEN, CDR2 SYDVKM. V was trimmed by 2 bases and J by 6 bases, leaving 10 bases between them. The CDR3 here is CASSLDRGPEAFF. Written as DNA, the CDR3 is TGTGCCAGCAGTTTAGACCGCGGCCCTGAAGCTTTCTTT.

This clonotype was observed a few times. The J gene is TRBJ2-3, the V gene TRBV27; TRBD1 aligns across 7 bases. The CDR3 has 14 amino acids. Germline loops: CDR1 MNHEY, CDR2 SMNVEV (reference sequence). The V segment lost 6 bases and the J segment 0 bases; nucleotides outside the gene matches: 3. In DNA form, the CDR3 reads TGTGCCAGCAGACAGGGGTATAGCACAGATACGCAGTATTTT. This gives the protein CASRQGYSTDTQYF.

V is TRBV28 and J is TRBJ2-7; D might be TRBD2 (6 bases). Germline CDR1 reads MDHEN; CDR2 reads SYDVKM. With 5 bases removed from V and 0 bases from J, the gap between germline ends came to 14 bases. There are 15 residues in the CDR3. In DNA form, the CDR3 reads TGTGCCAGCAGTCTGACGGGGGTTCCCTCCTACGAGCAGTACTTC. Residues: CASSLTGVPSYEQYF.

This clonotype was picked up a small number of times. The chain couples TRBV20-1 to TRBJ2-3; D possibly corresponds to TRBD2 (5 bases). The CDR3 contains 15 residues. Germline V gene sequence: CDR1 DFQATT, CDR2 SNEGSKA (reference sequence). Deletions cut 6 bases from V and 2 bases from J, with 18 bases between. In DNA, the CDR3 is TGCAGTGCCGTGTGGAGCGGTGATAACACAGATACGCAGTATTTT. Translating it yields CSAVWSGDNTDTQYF.

This chain connects TRBV5-4 to TRBJ1-3; D call uncertain. V was clipped by 0 bases and J by 2 bases, with 6 bases between them. There are 14 residues in the CDR3. Germline V gene sequence: CDR1 SGHNT, CDR2 YYREEE (reference sequence). The CDR3: CASSLDSTGNTIYF. The CDR3 DNA reads as TGTGCCAGCAGCTTGGACAGTACTGGAAACACCATATATTTT.

This clonotype was seen a handful of times. V and J are TRBV18 and TRBJ2-3, with unresolved D. The germline gives CDR1 KGHSH, CDR2 LQKENI. CDR3 length equals 16 residues. V was cut by 3 bases and J by 0 bases, with 13 bases left in between. In DNA form, the CDR3 reads TGTGCCAGCTCACCTCAAATAGACACTAGCACAGATACGCAGTATTTT. Translation: CASSPQIDTSTDTQYF. The full variable domain, rest sourced from reference TRBV18 and TRBJ2-3, is NAGVMQNPRHLVRRRGQEARLRCSPMKGHSHVYWYRQLPEEGLKFMVYLQKENIIDESGMPKERFSAEFPKEGPSILRIQQVVRGDSAAYFCASSPQIDTSTDTQYFGPGTRLTVL.

The rearrangement joins TRBV7-2 to TRBJ1-5; D is unclear. The germline V and J ends were trimmed by 8 bases and 3 bases, with 8 bases remaining between them. This CDR3 region has 12 residues. Germline CDR1 and CDR2: SGHTA and FQGNSA. CDR3 nucleotide sequence: TGTGCCAGCGCATCCGACAATCAGCCCCAGCATTTT. Protein: CASASDNQPQHF.

The chain employs TRBV19 and TRBJ2-2, with a possible D match to TRBD1 (6 bases). V lost 9 bases to trimming and J lost 3 bases, with 20 bases between them. Germline assignment: CDR1 LNHDA and CDR2 SQIVND (reference sequence). The CDR3 totals 16 residues. CDR3 in DNA: TGTGCCAGCACGTCAGGGCCGGCAGGGGACACCGGGGAGCTGTTTTTT. This codes for CASTSGPAGDTGELFF.

Ten or more counts support this clonotype. The chain employs TRBV3-1 and TRBJ2-7, with 10 bases lining up with TRBD2. In germline, CDR1 is LGHDT, CDR2 YNNKEL (reference sequence). The V segment lost 4 bases and the J segment 3 bases; nucleotides outside the gene matches: 12. CDR3 size: 17 residues. CDR3 sequence: CASSPGWASGGYYEQYF. In DNA, the CDR3 is TGTGCCAGCAGCCCAGGATGGGCTAGCGGGGGATACTACGAGCAGTACTTC.

In this sample, this clonotype turned up many times. The V and J genes are TRBV29-1 and TRBJ2-7, with 10 nucleotides matching TRBD2. The CDR3 length is 14 residues. Germline V gene data show CDR1 as SQVTM and CDR2 as ANQGSEA. The V segment lost 6 bases and the J segment 2 bases; nucleotides outside the gene matches: 7. CDR3 bases: TGCAGCGTCAATCTAGCGGGGGTCGCCTACGAGCAGTACTTC. It encodes CSVNLAGVAYEQYF.

This clonotype showed up many times. This chain links TRBV6-6 with TRBJ2-4; D possibly corresponds to TRBD1 (6 bases). CDR1 and CDR2 (germline): MNHNY, SVGAGI (reference sequence). V dropped 7 bases and J dropped 0 bases, with 16 bases sitting between them. CDR3 size: 16 residues. CDR3 nucleotides: TGTGCCAGCACCCACCGGGACACATTAGCCAAAAACATTCAGTACTTC. Translated: CASTHRDTLAKNIQYF.

This clonotype has a handful of counts. The chain recombines TRBV7-3 with TRBJ1-1; D unclear. CDR1 is SGHTA, CDR2 FQGTGA, per germline. The CDR3 runs to 13 residues. Trimming left V 1 base short and J 1 base short, with 4 bases between. The CDR3 reads CASSLKRNTEAFF. The CDR3 coding sequence is TGTGCCAGCAGCTTAAAGCGGAACACTGAAGCTTTCTTT. Using reference TRBV7-3 and TRBJ1-1 for the parts outside the CDR3, the full variable domain is GAGVSQTPSNKVTEKGKYVELRCDPISGHTALYWYRQSLGQGPEFLIYFQGTGAADDSGLPNDRFFAVRPEGSVSTLKIQRTERGDSAVYLCASSLKRNTEAFFGQGTRLTVV.

The table lists this clonotype with a few counts. The rearrangement uses TRBV28 and TRBJ2-7; D call uncertain. This CDR3 is 14 amino acids long. In germline, CDR1 is MDHEN, CDR2 SYDVKM. V was trimmed by 6 bases and J by 1 base, leaving 13 bases between them. CDR3 residues: CASSKPGASYEQYF. The CDR3 nucleotides read TGTGCCAGCAGCAAACCCGGAGCTTCCTACGAGCAGTACTTC. The whole variable domain, filled in from reference TRBV28 and TRBJ2-7, reads DVKVTQSSRYLVKRTGEKVFLECVQDMDHENMFWYRQDPGLGLRLIYFSYDVKMKEKGDIPEGYSVSREKKERFSLILESASTNQTSMYLCASSKPGASYEQYFGPGTRLTVT.

This clonotype was counted between two and nine times. The rearrangement links TRBV3-1 to TRBJ2-2; D could derive from TRBD1 or TRBD2 (5 bases each). CDR3 length: 15 amino acids. Germline CDR1 LGHDT, CDR2 YNNKEL (reference sequence). V was trimmed by 2 bases and J by 2 bases, leaving 9 bases between them. The CDR3 protein is CASSQRGVNTGELFF. The CDR3 DNA reads as TGTGCCAGCAGCCAAAGGGGAGTAAACACCGGGGAGCTGTTTTTT.

In DNA, the CDR3 is TGTGCCAGCAGCTTTGGCCCTAGCGGGACCTACGAGCAGTACTTC. It encodes CASSFGPSGTYEQYF. The chain is built from TRBV7-2 and TRBJ2-7, with TRBD2 matching 9 bases. This CDR3 is 15 amino acids long. CDR1 is SGHTA and CDR2 is FQGNSA in the germline V gene. V lost 3 bases and J lost 2; bases outside the gene matches: 5.